This entry lists 2 T cell receptor beta chains sequenced from one sample in a study of blood T cell repertoires in COVID-19 (dated by TCRdb to 2018 to 2021). The receptor library was made with the immunoSEQ multiplex PCR assay. TCRdb obtained this table from immuneACCESS and retained in-frame rearrangements with V and J assigned. These tables miss some clones; where compared with another copy, unresolved V genes account for less than half of the shortfall, and the remainder is unexplained. The sample table shows fewer than 200,000 clones, and less than 85% are seen once. The top ten hold less than 3% of the sample. Sequenced: peripheral blood. The receptors come from a woman aged 80 or over with acute or convalescent COVID-19.

V is TRBV27 and J is TRBJ2-3; 12 positions match TRBD2. Per germline, CDR1 MNHEY and CDR2 SMNVEV (reference sequence). V lost 5 bases, J lost 3 bases, and 6 bases stayed unmatched. There are 16 residues in the CDR3. DNA for the CDR3: TGTGCCAGCAGTCCCCGGGGGACTAGCGGGACAGATACGCAGTATTTT. Translated: CASSPRGTSGTDTQYF.

In its sample, this clone was seen once. The rearrangement joins TRBV18 to TRBJ1-2; D not resolved. CDR3 length: 13 residues. V was shortened by 6 bases and J by 8 bases, with 16 bases between the two germline ends. CDR1 KGHSH and CDR2 LQKENI come from the germline V gene. The CDR3 nucleotides read TGTGCCAGCTCGGTGGGAGGCAGTAAAGGCTACACCTTC. It codes for CASSVGGSKGYTF.